This T cell receptor beta chain was identified during a study of shared clonotypes between healthy human individuals. The overall study: The composition of the donors was a couple of women and a few men aged 18 to 49.

CDR3 length: 14 amino acids. Trimming at V came to 4 bases and at J to 6 bases, leaving 10 bases not matched to a gene. Looked up from germline, CDR1 is GTSNPN and CDR2 is SVGIG (reference sequence). Assay used: immunoSEQ multiplex PCR; TCRdb lists only in-frame clones, some missing. The repertoire includes fewer than 700,000 clones, roughly 79% of them detected once, and around 12% sits in the top ten. This clone was seen only a few times. The TCR was taken from a woman aged 40-49 years in good health. Some clones in this sample may be carry-over from other donors' samples. Input material: PBMCs. The chain recombines TRBV30 with TRBJ2-3; TRBD2 aligns across 7 bases. For the CDR3, the DNA is TGTGCCTGGACAGTGGGCGGGAGTGGCGATACGCAGTATTTT. Translating gives CAWTVGGSGDTQYF.